The 22 T cell receptor beta chains below all came from one sample that was sequenced in a study of blood T cell repertoires in COVID-19. TCRdb's copy holds only in-frame clones and misses some; the assay was immunoSEQ multiplex PCR. The sample lists some 380,000 clones; around 91% were seen once. Sequencing used peripheral blood. These receptors originate from a man in his late teens or twenties with active or convalescent COVID-19.

The chain uses TRBV6-6 and TRBJ2-7; D is unresolved. CDR1 and CDR2 from the germline V gene are MNHNY and SVGAGI (reference sequence). CDR3 length equals 12 residues. Deletions cut 9 bases from V and 2 bases from J, with 11 bases between. CDR3 amino acids: CASYRSPYEQYF. The CDR3 DNA is TGTGCCAGTTACCGGTCCCCCTACGAGCAGTACTTC.

The CDR3 bases are TGTGCCAGCAGCGCCAACAGAGTCAATGAGCAGTTCTTC. This codes for CASSANRVNEQFF. The V call is TRBV5-6, the J call TRBJ2-1; D not certain. Trimming shortened V by 4 bases and J by 6 bases, and 11 bases separated the two germline ends. CDR3 length: 13 residues. The germline CDR1 and CDR2 sequences are SGHDT and YYEEEE.

The V and J genes are TRBV28 and TRBJ1-1, with D hard to call. The CDR3 has 13 residues. V was trimmed by 6 bases and J by 3 bases, leaving 11 bases between them. From germline, CDR1 is MDHEN and CDR2 SYDVKM. CDR3 in amino acids: CASSGVSDTEAFF. The CDR3 DNA is TGTGCCAGCAGCGGGGTGTCCGACACTGAAGCTTTCTTT.

The V gene is TRBV28, the J gene TRBJ2-7; tentative D call: TRBD2 (6 bases). Trimming cost V 7 bases and J 0 bases, with 19 bases left between them. This CDR3 has 16 residues. Germline assignment: CDR1 MDHEN and CDR2 SYDVKM. CDR3 sequence (DNA): TGTGCCAGCACCTCGGCTGGGGAGGTGCTCTCCTACGAGCAGTACTTC. Its translation: CASTSAGEVLSYEQYF.

This clone was observed once. V gene TRBV6-2 or TRBV6-3 combines with J gene TRBJ1-5; TRBD1 might be the D (6 bases). Germline lookup yields CDR1 MNHEY and CDR2 SVGEGT. The CDR3 loop spans 15 amino acids. The V end lost 6 bases, the J end lost 4 bases, and 16 bases lay between the germline ends. This CDR3 is CASSRGLQGNQPQHF. The CDR3 coding sequence is TGTGCCAGCAGCAGAGGTCTACAGGGAAATCAGCCCCAGCATTTT.

This sequence joins TRBV6-1 and TRBJ2-2, with TRBD1 matching 10 bases. Per the germline V gene, CDR1 is MNHNS and CDR2 is SASEGT. CDR3 size: 16 residues. Germline trimming cut 3 bases from V and 0 bases from J; bases unmatched to any gene: 1. The CDR3 DNA reads as TGTGCCAGCAGTGACGGGACAGGGGCGAACACCGGGGAGCTGTTTTTT. Residues: CASSDGTGANTGELFF.

V is TRBV29-1 and J is TRBJ2-5; D unclear. Germline V lookup: CDR1 SQVTM, CDR2 ANQGSEA. The V and J ends lost 1 base and 10 bases respectively, with 10 bases between them. The CDR3 is 11 residues long. This CDR3 is CSVEGLVSQYF. DNA of the CDR3: TGCAGCGTTGAAGGTCTGGTGAGCCAGTACTTC.

The rearrangement joins TRBV4-3 to TRBJ1-1; D perhaps matches TRBD1 (5 bases). Trimming pared 1 base from V and 2 bases from J, leaving 8 bases between. Germline assignment: CDR1 LGHNA and CDR2 YSLEER. The CDR3 is 14 residues long. CDR3 coding DNA: TGCGCCAGCAGCCAAGGACAGCAAAACACTGAAGCTTTCTTT. Protein product: CASSQGQQNTEAFF.

CDR3 DNA: TGTGCCAGCAGTTTGTCCGCAGGAAGCGGAGATACGCAGTATTTT. Translation: CASSLSAGSGDTQYF. This chain joins TRBV27 and TRBJ2-3; perhaps TRBD2 as D (5 bases). V lost 3 bases and J lost 5, with 15 bases in between. This CDR3 spans 15 amino acids. The germline gives CDR1 MNHEY, CDR2 SMNVEV (reference sequence).

Worth noting for this clone: One junction end does not reproduce the germline sequence, and a read error may be involved. The chain couples TRBV10-3 to TRBJ2-7; TRBD1 matches at 8 bases. Germline-derived CDR1 and CDR2 are ENHRY and SYGVKD. The CDR3 length is 12 residues. CDR3 amino acids: CAISESRGQVHF. The CDR3 bases are TGTGCCATCAGTGAGTCGAGGGGACAGGTACACTTC.

The chain uses TRBV19 and TRBJ2-3; tentatively, D is TRBD1 (6 bases). Germline values: CDR1 LNHDA, CDR2 SQIVND (reference sequence). The CDR3 spans 15 residues. The ends were cut back, 5 bases at V and 2 bases at J, with 14 bases in the middle. The DNA for the CDR3 is TGTGCCAGTAGTGTACAGGGAGATTACACAGATACGCAGTATTTT. It translates to CASSVQGDYTDTQYF. The variable domain in full, completed from reference TRBV19 and TRBJ2-3, reads DGGITQSPKYLFRKEGQNVTLSCEQNLNHDAMYWYRQDPGQGLRLIYYSQIVNDFQKGDIAEGYSVSREKKESFPLTVTSAQKNPTAFYLCASSVQGDYTDTQYFGPGTRLTVL.

V usage is TRBV29-1 and J usage is TRBJ2-5; D may be TRBD2 (5 bases). Germline-derived CDR1 and CDR2 are SQVTM and ANQGSEA. V dropped 3 bases and J dropped 7 bases, with 12 bases sitting between them. CDR3 length equals 12 residues. CDR3 amino acids: CSVEVGGRTQYF. CDR3 DNA sequence: TGCAGCGTTGAGGTAGGAGGTCGGACCCAGTACTTC.

This chain joins TRBV11-2 and TRBJ1-1; D is ambiguous. V lost 5 bases and J 1 base, leaving 11 bases between the germline ends. The V gene's germline CDR1 is SGHAT and CDR2 FQNNGV. This CDR3 is built from 14 residues. The CDR3 DNA follows: TGTGCCAGCAGCCCCGGGTTAAGGAACACTGAAGCTTTCTTT. Amino acid sequence: CASSPGLRNTEAFF.

The chain couples TRBV6-5 to TRBJ1-5; TRBD1 matches at 11 bases. V lost 7 bases and J lost 5; bases outside the gene matches: 7. The germline V gene has CDR1 MNHEY and CDR2 SVGAGI. The CDR3 loop spans 15 amino acids. The CDR3 reads CASKAGQGAYQPQHF. The CDR3 region has the DNA TGTGCCAGCAAGGCAGGACAGGGGGCATATCAGCCCCAGCATTTT.

V gene TRBV28 combines with J gene TRBJ2-7; 8 positions match TRBD1. The germline CDR1 and CDR2 sequences are MDHEN and SYDVKM. This CDR3 has 15 amino acids. Trimming at V came to 7 bases and at J to 1 base, leaving 9 bases not matched to a gene. The CDR3 here is CASTQPGQVSYEQYF. The CDR3 DNA sequence: TGTGCCAGCACCCAACCGGGACAGGTGTCCTACGAGCAGTACTTC.

The chain employs TRBV7-6 and TRBJ1-1, with TRBD1 as a possible D gene (5 bases). Germline lookup yields CDR1 SGHVS and CDR2 FNYEAQ. The CDR3 covers 15 residues. V was clipped by 1 base and J by 4 bases, with 13 bases between them. Here the CDR3 DNA reads TGTGCCAGCAGCTTAGATGACAGTGGGTTCACTGAAGCTTTCTTT. Its protein product is CASSLDDSGFTEAFF.

The chain uses TRBV5-1 and TRBJ2-3; the match to TRBD1 covers 7 bases. The CDR3 contains 15 residues. J gave up 0 bases and V 2 bases, and 3 bases lay outside the gene matches. CDR1 is SGHRS and CDR2 is YFSETQ in the germline V gene. CDR3: CASSLGQASTDTQYF. CDR3 nucleotides: TGCGCCAGCAGCTTAGGACAGGCTAGCACAGATACGCAGTATTTT.

The rearrangement joins TRBV2 to TRBJ2-2; 7 nucleotides match TRBD1. Germline V CDR1 and CDR2: SNHLY, FYNNEI. The CDR3 is 14 amino acids. After removal of 7 bases from V and 1 base from J, the junction contained 3 bases not matched to a gene. CDR3 amino acids: CASKGTVNTGELFF. DNA of the CDR3: TGTGCCAGCAAGGGGACAGTGAACACCGGGGAGCTGTTTTTT.

This rearrangement joins TRBV7-6 to TRBJ2-3; possible D gene TRBD1, 5 bases. The ends were cut back, 6 bases at V and 6 bases at J, with 13 bases in the middle. The V gene's germline CDR1 is SGHVS and CDR2 FNYEAQ. CDR3 length equals 13 residues. In DNA, the CDR3 is TGTGCCAGCAGAGACCAGGGTATGGATACGCAGTATTTT. Residues: CASRDQGMDTQYF.

Here the CDR3 DNA reads TGTGCCAGCAGCATAGAACAGAGCACAGATACGCAGTATTTT. Its translation is CASSIEQSTDTQYF. This chain links TRBV5-6 with TRBJ2-3; no clear D. The CDR3 runs 14 residues. Germline loops: CDR1 SGHDT, CDR2 YYEEEE. V was pared by 4 bases and J by 0 bases, with 9 bases between. Full variable domain (outside the CDR3, taken from reference TRBV5-6 and TRBJ2-3): DAGVTQSPTHLIKTRGQQVTLRCSPKSGHDTVSWYQQALGQGPQFIFQYYEEEERQRGNFPDRFSGHQFPNYSSELNVNALLLGDSALYLCASSIEQSTDTQYFGPGTRLTVL.

The genes are TRBV29-1 and TRBJ2-3, with D perhaps TRBD2 (7 bases). The CDR3 is made up of 14 amino acids. The V and J ends lost 8 bases and 0 bases respectively, with 15 bases between them. Germline CDR1 is SQVTM and CDR2 is ANQGSEA. CDR3 coding DNA: TGCAGCACCCTGGGGGGGCGCAGCACAGATACGCAGTATTTT. It codes for CSTLGGRSTDTQYF.

The V and J genes are TRBV9 and TRBJ2-7, with a possible D match to TRBD2 (5 bases). The CDR3 spans 14 residues. Trimming left V 3 bases short and J 3 bases short, with 13 bases between. CDR1 SGDLS and CDR2 YYNGEE come from the germline V gene. CDR3 region: CASSAQAEGYEQYF. CDR3 bases: TGTGCCAGCAGCGCTCAGGCAGAGGGCTACGAGCAGTACTTC.